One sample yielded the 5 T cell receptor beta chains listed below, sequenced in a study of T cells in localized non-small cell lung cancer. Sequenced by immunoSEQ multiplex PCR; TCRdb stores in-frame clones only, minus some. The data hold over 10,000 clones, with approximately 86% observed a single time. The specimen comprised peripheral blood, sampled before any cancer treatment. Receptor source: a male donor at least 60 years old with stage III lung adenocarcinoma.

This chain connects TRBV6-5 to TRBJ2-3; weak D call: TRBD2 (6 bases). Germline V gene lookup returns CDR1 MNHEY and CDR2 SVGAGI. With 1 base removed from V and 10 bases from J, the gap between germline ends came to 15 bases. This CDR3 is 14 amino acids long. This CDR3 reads CASSYFGTGLAQYF. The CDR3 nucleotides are TGTGCCAGCAGTTACTTCGGCACGGGACTTGCGCAGTATTTT.

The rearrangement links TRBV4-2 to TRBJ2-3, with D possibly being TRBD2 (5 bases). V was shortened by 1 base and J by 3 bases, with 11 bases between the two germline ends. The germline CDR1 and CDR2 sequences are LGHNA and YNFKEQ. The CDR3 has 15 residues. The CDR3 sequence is CASSQGLLRTDTQYF. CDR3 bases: TGTGCCAGCAGCCAAGGACTACTGAGGACAGATACGCAGTATTTT.

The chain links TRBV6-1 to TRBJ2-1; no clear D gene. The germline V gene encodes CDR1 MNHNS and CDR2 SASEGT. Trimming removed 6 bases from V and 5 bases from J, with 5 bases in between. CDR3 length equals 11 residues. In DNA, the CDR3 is TGTGCCAGCAGGAAAAACAATGAGCAGTTCTTC. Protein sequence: CASRKNNEQFF.

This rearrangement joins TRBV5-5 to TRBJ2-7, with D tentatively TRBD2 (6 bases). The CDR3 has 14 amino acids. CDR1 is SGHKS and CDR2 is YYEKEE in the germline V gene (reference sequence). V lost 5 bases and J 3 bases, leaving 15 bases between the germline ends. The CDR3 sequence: CASRGWSGCYEQYF. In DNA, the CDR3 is TGTGCCAGCAGGGGGTGGAGCGGGTGCTACGAGCAGTACTTC.

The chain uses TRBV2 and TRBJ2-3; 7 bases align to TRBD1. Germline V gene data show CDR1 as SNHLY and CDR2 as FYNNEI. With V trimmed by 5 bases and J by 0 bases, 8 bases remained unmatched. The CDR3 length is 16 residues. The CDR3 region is CASSFGGQLSTDTQYF. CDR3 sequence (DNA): TGTGCCAGCAGTTTTGGGGGACAGCTAAGCACAGATACGCAGTATTTT. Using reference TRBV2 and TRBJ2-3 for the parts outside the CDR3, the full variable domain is EPEVTQTPSHQVTQMGQEVILRCVPISNHLYFYWYRQILGQKVEFLVSFYNNEISEKSEIFDDQFSVERPDGSNFTLKIRSTKLEDSAMYFCASSFGGQLSTDTQYFGPGTRLTVL.